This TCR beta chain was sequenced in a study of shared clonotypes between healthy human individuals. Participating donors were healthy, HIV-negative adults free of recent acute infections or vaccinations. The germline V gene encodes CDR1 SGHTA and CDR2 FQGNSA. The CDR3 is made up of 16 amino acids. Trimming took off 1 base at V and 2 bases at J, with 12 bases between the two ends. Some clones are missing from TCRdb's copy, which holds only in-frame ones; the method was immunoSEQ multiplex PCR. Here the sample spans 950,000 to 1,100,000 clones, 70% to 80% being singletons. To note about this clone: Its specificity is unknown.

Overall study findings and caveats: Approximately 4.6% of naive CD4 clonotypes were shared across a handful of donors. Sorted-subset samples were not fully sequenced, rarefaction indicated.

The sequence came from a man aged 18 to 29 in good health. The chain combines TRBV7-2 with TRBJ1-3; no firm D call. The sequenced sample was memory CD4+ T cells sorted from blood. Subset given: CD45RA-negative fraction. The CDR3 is CASSLEGTPTGNTIYF. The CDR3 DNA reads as TGTGCCAGCAGCTTAGAGGGTACCCCGACTGGAAACACCATATATTTT.